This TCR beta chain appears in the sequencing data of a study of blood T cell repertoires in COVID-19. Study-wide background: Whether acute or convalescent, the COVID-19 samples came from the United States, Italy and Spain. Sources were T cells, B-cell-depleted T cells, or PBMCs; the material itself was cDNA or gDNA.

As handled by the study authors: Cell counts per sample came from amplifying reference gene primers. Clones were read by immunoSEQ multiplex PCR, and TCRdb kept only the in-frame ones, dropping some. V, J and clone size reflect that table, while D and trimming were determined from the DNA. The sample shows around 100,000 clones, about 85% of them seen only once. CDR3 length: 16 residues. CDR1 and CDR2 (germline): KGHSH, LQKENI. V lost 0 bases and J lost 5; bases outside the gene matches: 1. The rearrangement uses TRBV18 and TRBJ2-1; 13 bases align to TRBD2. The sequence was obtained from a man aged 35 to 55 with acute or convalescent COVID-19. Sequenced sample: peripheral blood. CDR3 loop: CASSPPGTSGDNEQFF. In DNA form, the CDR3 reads TGTGCCAGCTCACCACCCGGGACTAGCGGGGACAATGAGCAGTTCTTC.